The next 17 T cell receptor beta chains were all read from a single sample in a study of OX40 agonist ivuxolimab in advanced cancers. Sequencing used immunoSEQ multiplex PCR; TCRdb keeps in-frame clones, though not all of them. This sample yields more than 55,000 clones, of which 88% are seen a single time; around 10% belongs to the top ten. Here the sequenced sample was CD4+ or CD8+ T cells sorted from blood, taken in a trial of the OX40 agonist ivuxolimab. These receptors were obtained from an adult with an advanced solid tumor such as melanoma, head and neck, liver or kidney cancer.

The CDR3 DNA reads TGTGCCAGTAGTGTCGACAGGGCGGAGACAGATACGCAGTATTTT. Translated, it gives CASSVDRAETDTQYF. The rearrangement uses TRBV19 and TRBJ2-3, with 7 bases that match TRBD1. The germline gives CDR1 LNHDA, CDR2 SQIVND (reference sequence). The V and J ends lost 5 bases and 3 bases, in that order; junction bases with no gene match: 8. The CDR3 totals 15 residues.

DNA for the CDR3: TGTGCCTGGAGTCTCCCGGTGGCTAGCGGGAGTTACAATGAGCAGTTCTTC. Protein sequence: CAWSLPVASGSYNEQFF. The chain uses TRBV30 and TRBJ2-1; 10 nucleotides match TRBD2. From germline, CDR1 is GTSNPN and CDR2 SVGIG (reference sequence). Trimming at V came to 2 bases and at J to 4 bases, leaving 11 bases not matched to a gene. This CDR3 has 17 residues. The whole variable domain, remainder taken from reference TRBV30 and TRBJ2-1, is SQTIHQWPATLVQPVGSPLSLECTVEGTSNPNLYWYRQAAGRGLQLLFYSVGIGQISSEVPQNLSASRPQDRQFILSSKKLLLSDSGFYLCAWSLPVASGSYNEQFFGPGTRLTVL.

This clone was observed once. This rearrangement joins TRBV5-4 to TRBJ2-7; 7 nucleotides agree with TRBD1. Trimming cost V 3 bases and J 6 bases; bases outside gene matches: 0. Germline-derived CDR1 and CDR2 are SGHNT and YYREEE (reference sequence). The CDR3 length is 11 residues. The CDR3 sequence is CASSSGGEQYF. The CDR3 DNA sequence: TGTGCCAGCAGCTCAGGGGGCGAGCAGTACTTC.

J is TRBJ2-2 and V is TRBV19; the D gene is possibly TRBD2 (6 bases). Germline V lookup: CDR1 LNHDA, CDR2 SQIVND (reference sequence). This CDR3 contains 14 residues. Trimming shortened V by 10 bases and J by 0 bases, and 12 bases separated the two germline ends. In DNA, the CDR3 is TGTGCCACATCCTGGGGGGCGAACACCGGGGAGCTGTTTTTT. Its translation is CATSWGANTGELFF.

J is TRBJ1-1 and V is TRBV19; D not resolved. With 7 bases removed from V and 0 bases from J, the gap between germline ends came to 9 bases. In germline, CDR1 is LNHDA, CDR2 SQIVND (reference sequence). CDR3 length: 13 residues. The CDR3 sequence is CASNGFMNTEAFF. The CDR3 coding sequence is TGTGCCAGTAACGGGTTCATGAACACTGAAGCTTTCTTT.

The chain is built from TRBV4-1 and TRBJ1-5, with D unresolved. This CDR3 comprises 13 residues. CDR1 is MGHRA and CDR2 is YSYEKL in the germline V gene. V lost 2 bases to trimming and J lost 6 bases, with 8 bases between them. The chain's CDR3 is CASSQTGFQPQHF. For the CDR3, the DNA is TGCGCCAGCAGCCAAACCGGGTTTCAGCCCCAGCATTTT.

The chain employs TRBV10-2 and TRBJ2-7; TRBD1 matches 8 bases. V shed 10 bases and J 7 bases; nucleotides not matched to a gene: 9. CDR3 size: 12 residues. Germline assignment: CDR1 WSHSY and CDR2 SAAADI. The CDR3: CATGTGAGEQYV. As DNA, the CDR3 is TGCGCCACCGGGACAGGTGCGGGAGAGCAGTACGTC.

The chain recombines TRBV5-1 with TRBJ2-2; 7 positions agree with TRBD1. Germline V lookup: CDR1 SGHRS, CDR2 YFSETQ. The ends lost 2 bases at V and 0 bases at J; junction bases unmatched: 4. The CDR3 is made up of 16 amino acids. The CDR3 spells CASSFRDRPNTGELFF. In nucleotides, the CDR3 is TGCGCCAGCAGCTTCAGGGACAGACCGAACACCGGGGAGCTGTTTTTT. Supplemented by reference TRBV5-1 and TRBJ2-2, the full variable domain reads KAGVTQTPRYLIKTRGQQVTLSCSPISGHRSVSWYQQTPGQGLQFLFEYFSETQRNKGNFPGRFSGRQFSNSRSEMNVSTLELGDSALYLCASSFRDRPNTGELFFGEGSRLTVL.

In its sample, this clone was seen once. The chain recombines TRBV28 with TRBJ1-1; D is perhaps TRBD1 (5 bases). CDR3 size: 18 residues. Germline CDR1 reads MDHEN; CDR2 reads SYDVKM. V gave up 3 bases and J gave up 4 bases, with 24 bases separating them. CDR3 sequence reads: CASSFPTSYGAPSTEAFF. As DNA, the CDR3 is TGTGCCAGCAGTTTTCCCACCTCGTATGGGGCCCCGTCCACTGAAGCTTTCTTT.

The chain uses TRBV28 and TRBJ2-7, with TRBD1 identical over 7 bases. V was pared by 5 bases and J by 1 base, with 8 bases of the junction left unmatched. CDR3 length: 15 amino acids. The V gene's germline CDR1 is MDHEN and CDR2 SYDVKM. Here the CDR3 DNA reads TGTGCCAGCAGTCTCACCGGGACAGCTTCCTACGAGCAGTACTTC. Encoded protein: CASSLTGTASYEQYF.

CDR3 loop: CASSLILPASYGYTF. CDR3 bases: TGTGCCAGCAGCTTAATTCTGCCGGCGTCCTATGGCTACACCTTC. The V call is TRBV7-8, the J call TRBJ1-2; D gene ambiguous. The CDR3 spans 15 residues. The germline V gene encodes CDR1 SGHVS and CDR2 FQNEAQ. Trimming pared 2 bases from V and 4 bases from J, leaving 14 bases between.

The CDR3 DNA is TGTGCCAGCAGCTTAGGCTCGGGAGGGCGCGGGCCTGAAGCTTTCTTT. Protein sequence: CASSLGSGGRGPEAFF. V is TRBV7-6 and J is TRBJ1-1; D call uncertain. The CDR3 is made up of 16 amino acids. Germline V CDR1 and CDR2: SGHVS, FNYEAQ. V was shortened by 1 base and J by 6 bases, with 18 bases between the two germline ends.

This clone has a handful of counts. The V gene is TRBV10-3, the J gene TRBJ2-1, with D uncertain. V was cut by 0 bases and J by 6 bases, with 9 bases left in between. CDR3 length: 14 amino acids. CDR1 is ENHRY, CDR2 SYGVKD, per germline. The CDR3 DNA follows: TGTGCCATCAGTGAGTCGAACGACGTCAATGAGCAGTTCTTC. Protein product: CAISESNDVNEQFF.

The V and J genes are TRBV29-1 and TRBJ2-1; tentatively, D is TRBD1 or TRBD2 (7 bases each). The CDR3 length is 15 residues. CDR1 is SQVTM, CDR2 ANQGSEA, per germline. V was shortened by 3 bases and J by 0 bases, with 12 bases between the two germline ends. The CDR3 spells CSVEGRDSSYNEQFF. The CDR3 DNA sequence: TGCAGCGTTGAGGGGAGGGACAGCTCCTACAATGAGCAGTTCTTC.

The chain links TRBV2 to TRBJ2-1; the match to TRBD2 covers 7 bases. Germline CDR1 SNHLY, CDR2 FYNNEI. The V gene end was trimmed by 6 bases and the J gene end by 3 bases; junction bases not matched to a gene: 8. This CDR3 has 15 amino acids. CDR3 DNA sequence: TGTGCCAGCAGAAAAACTAGCGACTACTACAATGAGCAGTTCTTC. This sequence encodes CASRKTSDYYNEQFF. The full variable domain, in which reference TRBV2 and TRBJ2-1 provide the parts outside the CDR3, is EPEVTQTPSHQVTQMGQEVILRCVPISNHLYFYWYRQILGQKVEFLVSFYNNEISEKSEIFDDQFSVERPDGSNFTLKIRSTKLEDSAMYFCASRKTSDYYNEQFFGPGTRLTVL.

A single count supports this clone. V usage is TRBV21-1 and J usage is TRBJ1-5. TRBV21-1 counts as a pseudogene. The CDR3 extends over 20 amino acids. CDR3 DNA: TGTGCCAGCAGCAAACCGCCCCAGACCCGGTTGGACTATAGCAATCAGCCCCAGCATTTT. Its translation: CASSKPPQTRLDYSNQPQHF.

The CDR3 reads CASSLAGGRTDTQYF. For the CDR3, the DNA is TGTGCCAGCAGCTTAGCGGGGGGGCGCACAGATACGCAGTATTTT. J is TRBJ2-3 and V is TRBV7-6, with TRBD2 as a possible D gene (7 bases). Germline CDR1 reads SGHVS; CDR2 reads FNYEAQ. CDR3 size: 15 residues. With 0 bases removed from V and 1 base from J, the gap between germline ends came to 8 bases.